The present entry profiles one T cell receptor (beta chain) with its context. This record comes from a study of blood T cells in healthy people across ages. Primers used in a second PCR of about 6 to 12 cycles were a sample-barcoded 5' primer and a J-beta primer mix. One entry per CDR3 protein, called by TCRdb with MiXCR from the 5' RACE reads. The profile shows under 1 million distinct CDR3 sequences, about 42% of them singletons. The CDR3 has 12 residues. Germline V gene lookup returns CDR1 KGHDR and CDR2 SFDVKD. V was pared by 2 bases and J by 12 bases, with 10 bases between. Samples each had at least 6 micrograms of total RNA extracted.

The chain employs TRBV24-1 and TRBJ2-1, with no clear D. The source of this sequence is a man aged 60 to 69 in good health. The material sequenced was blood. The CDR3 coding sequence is TGTGCCACCAGTGATTCCCAACCTCGGCAGTTCTTC. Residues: CATSDSQPRQFF.